The T cell receptor (beta chain) under discussion was sequenced for a study of blood T cell repertoires in COVID-19 (TCRdb year 2020). For the wider study: Samples from collaborators originated in the United States, Italy and Spain and spanned both the acute and convalescent phases of COVID-19. The prospective study material was composed of cDNA or gDNA derived from T cells, B-cell-depleted T cells, or PBMCs. Where available, HLA class I and class II types were taken from metadata supplied by the sample provider and were not determined by assay-based typing. The sample metadata nearly always contained a de-identified subject ID, COVID-19 status, age in years and sex. The samples were drawn from the first 160 participants of the ongoing ImmuneRACE study and from under 1,500 subjects provided by 6 global collaborators. Subjects who had been exposed to COVID-19, were actively infected with it, or had recovered from it provided the deeply sampled blood TCRbeta repertoires that made up the dataset. A freely available public database, intended as a resource for researchers studying the immune response to SARS-CoV-2, is where the repertoires were released. Findings and caveats that apply to the study as a whole: How much clinical and demographic metadata was included differed by source and by participant, and the metadata was provided uncurated.

TCRbeta CDR3 regions were amplified from genomic DNA by means of the immunoSEQ Assay, a bias-controlled multiplex PCR. In the paper's pipeline: The number of nucleated cells in each sample was estimated from the amplification of reference gene primers within the assay. To quantify the absolute abundance of each unique TCRbeta CDR3 rearrangement, sequence reads were collapsed and filtered. Productive Simpson clonality was computed per sample as the square root of Simpson's diversity index over productive rearrangements. Here the immuneACCESS table is served through TCRdb, limited to in-frame sequences with V and J called. Missing clones are a known gap in these copies; in checked studies unresolved V genes cover under half, and the rest lacks a known reason. The D gene and trimming were derived from the DNA, and the V and J assignments and clone size from that table. Counted in this sample were approximately 390,000 clones; approximately 87% of them appeared once. The biggest ten clones account for about 9.4% of the sample.

Enrolling through a virtual design, the prospective study's participants ranged in age from roughly 18 to 90 years and lived across 24 United States geographic areas. To assign participants to cohorts, the prospective study relied on clinical history that participants themselves reported in a screening survey and a study questionnaire. ImmuneRACE Cohort 3 recovered participants were defined by two consecutive negative NP/OP PCR tests, healthcare professional clearance, or symptom resolution. In the prospective study, whole blood, serum and a nasopharyngeal or oropharyngeal swab were collected from each participant by mobile phlebotomists. Additional blood draws and questionnaires over an approximately two-month period could optionally be provided by prospective study participants. Blood samples from the prospective study were shipped frozen or at room temperature prior to DNA extraction. The CDR3 numbers 16 residues from cysteine through phenylalanine. Just CDR3 DNA is preserved here, 48 bases in frame from base 1. V is pruned by 3 bases and J by 2 bases, leaving 8 bases of the junction without a gene match. CDR1 and CDR2 (SGHTA, FQGNSA) derive from the germline V gene.

As concerns this clone: This receptor's antigen is unknown. No quality values exist for individual bases; no much larger clone is one base distant.

The chain couples TRBV7-2 to TRBJ2-7; 9 junctional bases match TRBD2. Sequences were obtained from PBMCs or T cells enriched from blood (not recorded which). The source is a woman between 45 and 65 years old who had recovered from COVID-19. This receptor carries the CDR3 CASSLMAGGKTYEQYF. The DNA reads TGTGCCAGCAGCTTGATGGCGGGGGGGAAAACCTACGAGCAGTACTTC.